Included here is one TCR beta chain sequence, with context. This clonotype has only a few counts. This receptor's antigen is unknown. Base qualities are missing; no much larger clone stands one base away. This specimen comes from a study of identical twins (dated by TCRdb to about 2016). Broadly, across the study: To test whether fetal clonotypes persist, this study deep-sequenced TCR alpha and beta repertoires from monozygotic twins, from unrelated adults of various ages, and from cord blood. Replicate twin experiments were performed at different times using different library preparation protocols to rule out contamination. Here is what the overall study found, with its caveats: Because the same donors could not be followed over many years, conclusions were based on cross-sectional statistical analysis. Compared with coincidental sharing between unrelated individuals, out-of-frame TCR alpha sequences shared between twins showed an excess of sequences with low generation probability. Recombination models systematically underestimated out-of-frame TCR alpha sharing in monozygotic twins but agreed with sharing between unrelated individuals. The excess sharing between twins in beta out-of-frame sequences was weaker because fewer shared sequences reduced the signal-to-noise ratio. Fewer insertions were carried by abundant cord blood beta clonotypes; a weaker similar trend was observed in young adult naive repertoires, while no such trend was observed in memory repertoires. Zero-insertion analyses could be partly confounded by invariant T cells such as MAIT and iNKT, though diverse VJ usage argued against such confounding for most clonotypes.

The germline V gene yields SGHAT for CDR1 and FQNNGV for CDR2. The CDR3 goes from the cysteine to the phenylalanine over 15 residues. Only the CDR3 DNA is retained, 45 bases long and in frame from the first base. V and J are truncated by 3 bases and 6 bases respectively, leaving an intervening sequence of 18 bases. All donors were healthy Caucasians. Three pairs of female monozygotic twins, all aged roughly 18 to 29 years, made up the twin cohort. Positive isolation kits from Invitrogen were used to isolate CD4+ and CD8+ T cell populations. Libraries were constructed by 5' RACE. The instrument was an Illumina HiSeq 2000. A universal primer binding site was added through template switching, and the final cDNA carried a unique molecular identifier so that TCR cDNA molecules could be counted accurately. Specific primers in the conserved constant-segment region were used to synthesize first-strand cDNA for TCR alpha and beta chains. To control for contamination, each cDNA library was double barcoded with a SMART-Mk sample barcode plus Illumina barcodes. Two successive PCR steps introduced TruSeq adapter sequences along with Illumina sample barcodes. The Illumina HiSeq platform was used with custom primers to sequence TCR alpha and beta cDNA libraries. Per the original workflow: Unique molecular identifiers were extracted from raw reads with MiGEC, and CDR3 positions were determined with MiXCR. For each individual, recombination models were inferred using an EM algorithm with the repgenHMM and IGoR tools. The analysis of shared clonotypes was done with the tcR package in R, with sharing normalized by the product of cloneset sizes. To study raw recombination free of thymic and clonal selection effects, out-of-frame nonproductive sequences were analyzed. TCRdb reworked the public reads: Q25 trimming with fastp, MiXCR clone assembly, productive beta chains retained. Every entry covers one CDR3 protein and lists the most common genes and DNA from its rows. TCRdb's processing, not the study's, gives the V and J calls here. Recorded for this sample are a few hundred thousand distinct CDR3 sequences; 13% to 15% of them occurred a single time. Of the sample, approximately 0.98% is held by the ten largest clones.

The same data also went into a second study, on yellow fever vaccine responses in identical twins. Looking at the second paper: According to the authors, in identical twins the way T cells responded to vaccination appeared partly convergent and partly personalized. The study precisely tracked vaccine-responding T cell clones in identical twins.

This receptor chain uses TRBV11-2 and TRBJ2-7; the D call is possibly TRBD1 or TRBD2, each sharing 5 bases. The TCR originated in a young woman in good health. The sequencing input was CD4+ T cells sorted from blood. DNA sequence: TGTGCCAGCAGCTTCATGGGGGTATTACTAGGCGAGCAGTACTTC. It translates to CASSFMGVLLGEQYF.